A single sample is the source of the 15 T cell receptor beta chains below, sequenced in a study of cytomegalovirus exposure and HLA in healthy donors. PCR involved 60 Vbeta and 13 Jbeta primers. Profiled with immunoSEQ multiplex PCR; TCRdb holds only in-frame clones, not every one. The data show about 130,000 clones, just under 80% seen once. The sequencing input was PBMCs. Source of these receptors: a man aged 30 to 45 in good health.

The chain links TRBV4-3 to TRBJ2-1; 10 positions match TRBD2. V gave up 4 bases and J gave up 6 bases; unmatched junction bases: 9. The germline CDR1 and CDR2 sequences are LGHNA and YSLEER. The CDR3 extends over 16 amino acids. CDR3 in DNA: TGCGCCAGCAGCCCAGTCGGGCTAGCGGGAGTCAATGAGCAGTTCTTC. This encodes CASSPVGLAGVNEQFF.

The CDR3 here is CASSPGRRGRETQYF. The CDR3 nucleotides read TGTGCCAGCAGTCCCGGCCGGAGGGGGCGGGAGACCCAGTACTTC. The rearrangement links TRBV5-8 to TRBJ2-5; tentatively, D is TRBD1 (7 bases). Trimming removed 5 bases at V and 5 bases at J, with 19 bases between. The CDR3 contains 15 residues. Germline CDR1 reads SGHTS; CDR2 reads YDEGEE.

V gene TRBV7-8 combines with J gene TRBJ2-3; D is perhaps TRBD2 (6 bases). The CDR3 runs 13 residues. The germline CDR1 and CDR2 sequences are SGHVS and FQNEAQ. The V and J ends lost 5 bases and 7 bases respectively, with 13 bases between them. The CDR3 region has the DNA TGTGCCAGCAGCCCGGGGGTGGGATATACGCAGTATTTT. Residues: CASSPGVGYTQYF.

The V gene is TRBV6-1, the J gene TRBJ2-2, with 7 positions matching TRBD1. Per the germline V gene, CDR1 is MNHNS and CDR2 is SASEGT. CDR3 length: 15 amino acids. Germline trimming cut 6 bases from V and 4 bases from J; bases unmatched to any gene: 8. The CDR3 DNA sequence: TGTGCCAGCAGACCAAGACAGGGTATCACCGGGGAGCTGTTTTTT. Its translation is CASRPRQGITGELFF.

This clone appeared a single time. The V and J genes are TRBV27 and TRBJ1-5; no clear D. CDR3 length: 15 residues. The ends were cut back, 6 bases at V and 2 bases at J, with 14 bases in the middle. Germline V gene lookup returns CDR1 MNHEY and CDR2 SMNVEV (reference sequence). The CDR3 DNA reads as TGTGCCAGCAGCTGGAGCGGCGGGGGCAATCAGCCCCAGCATTTT. Protein product: CASSWSGGGNQPQHF.

The V and J genes are TRBV4-3 and TRBJ2-3, with D unclear. Germline V lookup: CDR1 LGHNA, CDR2 YSLEER. Trimming pared 3 bases from V and 5 bases from J, leaving 6 bases between. The CDR3 spans 12 residues. Here the CDR3 DNA reads TGCGCCAGCAGCCAGAGTGGAGATACGCAGTATTTT. Translating it yields CASSQSGDTQYF.

This chain connects TRBV5-4 to TRBJ2-1; 7 bases are shared with TRBD2. Germline assignment: CDR1 SGHNT and CDR2 YYREEE (reference sequence). The CDR3 runs to 15 residues. V shed 3 bases, J shed 4 bases, and the junction held 7 bases outside the gene matches. Here the CDR3 reads CASSSAERDYNEQFF. CDR3 nucleotides: TGTGCCAGCAGCTCCGCCGAGCGGGATTACAATGAGCAGTTCTTC.

This clone has just one count. V usage is TRBV11-2 and J usage is TRBJ2-2; TRBD2 aligns across 14 bases. This CDR3 has 18 residues. V was clipped by 1 base and J by 6 bases; unmatched bases: 7. Germline CDR1 SGHAT, CDR2 FQNNGV. Here the CDR3 reads CASSLARGTSGRAGELFF. The CDR3 coding sequence is TGTGCCAGCAGCTTAGCTCGGGGGACTAGCGGGAGAGCCGGGGAGCTGTTTTTT.

This clone was counted a single time. The genes are TRBV25-1 and TRBJ1-1; the D is unclear. The CDR3 consists of 14 residues. The ends were cut back, 3 bases at V and 0 bases at J, with 8 bases in the middle. In germline, CDR1 is MGHDK, CDR2 SYGVNS. The CDR3 DNA reads TGTGCCAGCAGTGAGGAGCCATTGAACACTGAAGCTTTCTTT. It specifies CASSEEPLNTEAFF.

This sequence joins TRBV15 and TRBJ1-6; no definite D call. The CDR3 has 17 amino acids. Germline V gives CDR1 LNHNV, CDR2 YYDKDF (reference sequence). Deletions cut 0 bases from V and 2 bases from J, with 11 bases between. The CDR3 DNA reads as TGTGCCACCAGCAGAGATAGTAACAGTCCCTATAATTCACCCCTCCACTTT. Protein product: CATSRDSNSPYNSPLHF. Combining the CDR3 with reference TRBV15 and TRBJ1-6 gives the whole variable domain DAMVIQNPRYQVTQFGKPVTLSCSQTLNHNVMYWYQQKSSQAPKLLFHYYDKDFNNEADTPDNFQSRRPNTSFCFLDIRSPGLGDTAMYLCATSRDSNSPYNSPLHFGNGTRLTVT.

The chain couples TRBV9 to TRBJ2-3, with D unclear. V gave up 0 bases and J gave up 4 bases, with 9 bases separating them. The CDR3 loop spans 14 amino acids. The germline V gene encodes CDR1 SGDLS and CDR2 YYNGEE. In nucleotides, the CDR3 is TGTGCCAGCAGCGTAGCCGGTGCCTCAGATACGCAGTATTTT. Its protein is CASSVAGASDTQYF.

In DNA, the CDR3 is TGTGCCAGCTCACCACAGGAAGGGGGAGATGGCTACACCTTC. It is translated as CASSPQEGGDGYTF. The V and J genes are TRBV18 and TRBJ1-2, with D perhaps TRBD1 (6 bases). Trimming cost V 1 base and J 6 bases, with 12 bases left between them. Germline values: CDR1 KGHSH, CDR2 LQKENI. This CDR3 region has 14 residues.

The V gene is TRBV5-5, the J gene TRBJ2-2; 9 nucleotides agree with TRBD2. Germline values: CDR1 SGHKS, CDR2 YYEKEE (reference sequence). This CDR3 spans 18 amino acids. V dropped 4 bases and J dropped 2; count of bases not matched to a gene: 12. The CDR3 bases are TGTGCCAGCAGCACCATTTTGGGCGGGAGGGCAAACACCGGGGAGCTGTTTTTT. Translated: CASSTILGGRANTGELFF. Full variable domain (outside the CDR3, taken from reference TRBV5-5 and TRBJ2-2): DAGVTQSPTHLIKTRGQQVTLRCSPISGHKSVSWYQQVLGQGPQFIFQYYEKEERGRGNFPDRFSARQFPNYSSELNVNALLLGDSALYLCASSTILGGRANTGELFFGEGSRLTVL.

The V gene is TRBV6-5, the J gene TRBJ1-3, with TRBD1 matching over 11 bases. CDR1 is MNHEY, CDR2 SVGAGI, per germline. CDR3 length equals 14 residues. J was trimmed by 7 bases and V by 6 bases; bases with no gene match: 5. CDR3 protein: CASSQDRGRNTIYF. CDR3 in DNA: TGTGCCAGCAGCCAGGACAGGGGGCGGAACACCATATATTTT.

The chain combines TRBV4-1 with TRBJ2-7; a weak D match, TRBD2 (6 bases). Germline CDR1 is MGHRA and CDR2 is YSYEKL. The CDR3 covers 13 residues. The V end was cut by 4 bases, the J end by 6 bases, with 13 bases between. The CDR3 reads CASSPLTSSEQYF. The CDR3 DNA is TGCGCCAGCAGCCCCCTGACTAGTTCCGAGCAGTACTTC.